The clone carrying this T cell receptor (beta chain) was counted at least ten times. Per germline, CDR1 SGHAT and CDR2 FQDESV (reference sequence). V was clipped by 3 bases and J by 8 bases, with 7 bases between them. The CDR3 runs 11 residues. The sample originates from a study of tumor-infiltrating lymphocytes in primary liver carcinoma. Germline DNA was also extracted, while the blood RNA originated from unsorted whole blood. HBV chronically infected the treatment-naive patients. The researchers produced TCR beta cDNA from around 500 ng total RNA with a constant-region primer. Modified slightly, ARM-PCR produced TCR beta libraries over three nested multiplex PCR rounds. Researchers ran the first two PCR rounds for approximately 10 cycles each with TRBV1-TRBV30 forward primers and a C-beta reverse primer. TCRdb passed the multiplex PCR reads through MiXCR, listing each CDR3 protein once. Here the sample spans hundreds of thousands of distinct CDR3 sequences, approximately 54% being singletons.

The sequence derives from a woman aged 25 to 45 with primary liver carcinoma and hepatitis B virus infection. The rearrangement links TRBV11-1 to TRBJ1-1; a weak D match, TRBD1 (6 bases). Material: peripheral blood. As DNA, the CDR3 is TGTGCCAGCAGCTTTGACAGGGAAGCTTTCTTT. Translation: CASSFDREAFF.